This section outlines one T cell receptor beta chain sequence together with its context. With 7 bases clipped from V and 7 bases from J, the junction kept 13 bases outside the gene matches. This CDR3 is built from 16 residues. Per germline, CDR1 SGHDT and CDR2 YYEEEE. Method: immunoSEQ multiplex PCR; TCRdb's copy keeps in-frame clones and lacks some. The sample carries about 92,000 clones, about 92% recorded once. The record originates from a study of T cell changes during pregnancy in multiple sclerosis. The source material was peripheral blood, sampled in the first trimester of pregnancy. This clonotype originated in a female donor with multiple sclerosis, enrolled in a pregnancy study. The chain has TRBV5-6 and TRBJ2-1; 11 positions match TRBD1. The CDR3 spells CASGNLQGQGANEQFF. In DNA, the CDR3 is TGTGCCAGCGGAAACCTCCAAGGACAGGGGGCGAATGAGCAGTTCTTC.